This T cell receptor (beta chain) was found in a study of CD8+ T cells in alopecia areata. Findings and limits, study-wide: Besides other cells, scalp samples also yield sequences of resident alphabeta T cells from normal skin. Mice gave a clearer picture of TCR sharing than patients did, possibly for HLA-related reasons. Clonality in lesional scalp, especially alopecia totalis/universalis, exceeded that of normal scalp.

Per germline, CDR1 MDHEN and CDR2 SYDVKM. The junction had 8 bases not matched to a gene; V was cut back by 3 bases and J by 7 bases. This CDR3 spans 15 amino acids. In each case, RNA was isolated and then reverse transcribed into cDNA as the sequencing template. Measured with immunoSEQ multiplex PCR; TCRdb has only the in-frame clones, and not every one. The table has about 140,000 clones, around 55% seen once. On this clone: What it binds is unknown.

Material for sequencing was CD4+ T cells sorted from blood. V is TRBV28 and J is TRBJ2-1, with TRBD1 identical over 8 bases. The source is a human donor in good health. This CDR3 reads CASSFGGNRGNEQFF. The CDR3 DNA is TGTGCCAGCAGTTTTGGGGGAAACAGGGGGAATGAGCAGTTCTTC.